The 28 T cell receptor beta chains reported below all come from one sample, sequenced in a study of human T cells and chemical hapten exposure. TCRdb processed the RACE reads anew with MiXCR; each CDR3 protein has one entry. The sample has some 120,000 distinct CDR3 sequences; 8.5% to 9.5% are singletons. Time point noted: healthy volunteer bleed at 2 weeks. The study extracted total RNA from unfractionated whole blood. Material for sequencing was whole blood. The receptor set was obtained from a male donor in good health. Some clones in this sample may be carry-over from other donors' samples.

This clonotype has just a few counts. J is TRBJ2-7 and V is TRBV28; the D gene is possibly TRBD2 (7 bases). The CDR3 contains 16 residues. The germline V gene encodes CDR1 MDHEN and CDR2 SYDVKM. Trimming removed 2 bases at V and 4 bases at J, with 18 bases between. CDR3 DNA sequence: TGTGCCAGCAGTTTAAGGGGGGGCTCTCGGAAGTACGAGCAGTACTTC. It is translated as CASSLRGGSRKYEQYF.

This clonotype was observed a few times. V is TRBV25-1 and J is TRBJ1-1; no definite D call. The germline V gene encodes CDR1 MGHDK and CDR2 SYGVNS. The CDR3 is 13 residues long. With 0 bases removed from V and 0 bases from J, the gap between germline ends came to 2 bases. CDR3 nucleotides: TGTGCCAGCAGTGAATATTTGAACACTGAAGCTTTCTTT. Amino acid sequence: CASSEYLNTEAFF.

This clonotype was picked up many times. The chain couples TRBV29-1 to TRBJ1-2, with no clear D. The CDR3 totals 13 residues. Trimming shortened V by 6 bases and J by 5 bases, and 16 bases separated the two germline ends. Germline loops: CDR1 SQVTM, CDR2 ANQGSEA. DNA for the CDR3: TGCAGCGTCCTTCTTACAGAATCTTATGGCTACACCTTC. Translation gives CSVLLTESYGYTF. Full variable domain (outside the CDR3, taken from reference TRBV29-1 and TRBJ1-2): SAVISQKPSRDICQRGTSLTIQCQVDSQVTMMFWYRQQPGQSLTLIATANQGSEATYESGFVIDKFPISRPNLTFSTLTVSNMSPEDSSIYLCSVLLTESYGYTFGSGTRLTVV.

This clonotype was observed at least ten times. The rearrangement links TRBV20-1 to TRBJ2-1; TRBD2 matches at 12 bases. J was trimmed by 7 bases and V by 5 bases; bases with no gene match: 6. This CDR3 contains 14 residues. Per germline, CDR1 DFQATT and CDR2 SNEGSKA (reference sequence). The DNA for the CDR3 is TGCAGTGCTCCCCCTAGCGGGAGGGCGAATGAGCAGTTCTTC. It codes for CSAPPSGRANEQFF.

The table lists this clonotype with a few counts. The V and J genes are TRBV27 and TRBJ1-5; TRBD1 might be the D (5 bases). V shed 5 bases and J shed 6 bases, with 11 bases lying between them. This CDR3 comprises 13 residues. The germline gives CDR1 MNHEY, CDR2 SMNVEV (reference sequence). The CDR3 here is CASSRGAGQPQHF. The DNA for the CDR3 is TGTGCCAGCAGTCGAGGGGCAGGTCAGCCCCAGCATTTT.

This clonotype has a handful of counts. The rearrangement joins TRBV6-2 or TRBV6-3 to TRBJ2-1; tentative D call: TRBD2 (7 bases). The ends were cut back, 8 bases at V and 2 bases at J, with 16 bases in the middle. Per germline, CDR1 MNHEY and CDR2 SVGEGT. The CDR3 is 15 residues long. CDR3 sequence: CASQKGGGAYNEQFF. The CDR3, as DNA: TGTGCCAGCCAAAAGGGGGGGGGGGCCTACAATGAGCAGTTCTTC.

This clonotype was recorded a few times. The rearrangement links TRBV7-2 to TRBJ1-1; the D is unclear. The CDR3 loop spans 18 amino acids. Trimming took off 4 bases at V and 1 base at J, with 22 bases between the two ends. Germline values: CDR1 SGHTA, CDR2 FQGNSA. In nucleotides, the CDR3 is TGTGCCAGCAGCTCGATTCTTGGGTCCGGGGATTGGAACACTGAAGCTTTCTTT. Translated, it gives CASSSILGSGDWNTEAFF. The full variable domain, its missing parts supplied by reference TRBV7-2 and TRBJ1-1, is GAGVSQSPSNKVTEKGKDVELRCDPISGHTALYWYRQSLGQGLEFLIYFQGNSAPDKSGLPSDRFSAERTGGSVSTLTIQRTQQEDSAVYLCASSSILGSGDWNTEAFFGQGTRLTVV.

This clonotype was detected a few times. The rearrangement uses TRBV12-3 or TRBV12-4 and TRBJ1-3, with no clear D. The CDR3 sequence is 11 residues long. The V end was cut by 5 bases, the J end by 4 bases, with 3 bases between. CDR3 coding DNA: TGTGCCAGCAGTCGAGGAAACACCATATATTTT. It is translated as CASSRGNTIYF.

This sequence joins TRBV5-1 and TRBJ2-1; weak D call: TRBD1 (5 bases). The CDR3 is 16 amino acids. V shed 0 bases and J shed 5 bases, with 15 bases lying between them. In germline, CDR1 is SGHRS, CDR2 YFSETQ. This chain's CDR3 is CASSLEGAGSNNEQFF. The DNA of the CDR3 is TGCGCCAGCAGCTTGGAAGGGGCCGGATCGAACAATGAGCAGTTCTTC.

Only a few counts were recorded for this clonotype. The V and J genes are TRBV2 and TRBJ2-7, with 8 bases matching TRBD1. With V trimmed by 2 bases and J by 0 bases, 6 bases remained unmatched. The CDR3 extends over 16 amino acids. Germline assignment: CDR1 SNHLY and CDR2 FYNNEI. This CDR3 reads CASSERRQGPSYEQYF. CDR3 nucleotides: TGTGCCAGCAGTGAAAGGCGACAGGGGCCCTCCTACGAGCAGTACTTC.

This rearrangement joins TRBV29-1 to TRBJ2-3; tentatively, D is TRBD1 or TRBD2 (6 bases each). V lost 3 bases and J 3 bases, leaving 16 bases between the germline ends. Germline V gives CDR1 SQVTM, CDR2 ANQGSEA. The CDR3 sequence is 15 residues long. CDR3 DNA sequence: TGCAGCGTTGATCGTCGGGGGCTCTGGACAGATACGCAGTATTTT. Its translation: CSVDRRGLWTDTQYF.

The gene calls are TRBV5-1 and TRBJ2-7; 10 bases match TRBD2. V lost 4 bases to trimming and J lost 5 bases; unmatched junction nucleotides: 6. Germline CDR1 SGHRS, CDR2 YFSETQ. The CDR3 is 14 amino acids. As DNA, the CDR3 is TGCGCCAGCAGCGCGGGACTAGCGAGGCACGAGCAGTACTTC. Residues: CASSAGLARHEQYF. Full variable domain (remainder filled in from reference TRBV5-1 and TRBJ2-7): KAGVTQTPRYLIKTRGQQVTLSCSPISGHRSVSWYQQTPGQGLQFLFEYFSETQRNKGNFPGRFSGRQFSNSRSEMNVSTLELGDSALYLCASSAGLARHEQYFGPGTRLTVT.

This clonotype was seen a few times. The chain joins TRBV5-5 to TRBJ2-1, with unresolved D. This CDR3 comprises 12 residues. Trimming removed 4 bases at V and 6 bases at J, with 8 bases between. CDR1 and CDR2 from the germline V gene are SGHKS and YYEKEE (reference sequence). CDR3 sequence: CASSPDTNEQFF. CDR3 DNA: TGTGCCAGCAGCCCCGACACCAATGAGCAGTTCTTC.

There are a few counts of this clonotype. CDR3 in amino acids: CASSQDPAASQETQYF. In DNA, the CDR3 is TGCGCCAGCAGCCAAGATCCGGCAGCTAGCCAAGAGACCCAGTACTTC. This chain links TRBV4-3 with TRBJ2-5; no firm D call. The germline V gene encodes CDR1 LGHNA and CDR2 YSLEER. This CDR3 is built from 16 residues. V lost 0 bases, J lost 1 base, and 12 bases lay in between.

This clonotype was seen a handful of times. The rearrangement uses TRBV12-3 or TRBV12-4 and TRBJ2-3; D unclear. Trimming left V 10 bases short and J 2 bases short, with 10 bases between. This CDR3 has 12 residues. CDR3 in amino acids: CATDDFTDTQYF. CDR3 nucleotide sequence: TGTGCCACCGACGACTTCACAGATACGCAGTATTTT.

The chain employs TRBV12-3 or TRBV12-4 and TRBJ1-1; TRBD1 matches at 8 bases. The CDR3 contains 14 residues. V was pared by 5 bases and J by 5 bases, with 7 bases of the junction left unmatched. The CDR3 DNA follows: TGTGCCAGCAGTCCCCGGACAGGGCGAACTGAAGCTTTCTTT. Protein product: CASSPRTGRTEAFF.

This clonotype was recorded many times. The rearrangement uses TRBV11-2 and TRBJ2-2, with D possibly being TRBD1 (6 bases). The V end lost 6 bases, the J end lost 1 base, and 12 bases lay between the germline ends. Germline CDR1 and CDR2: SGHAT and FQNNGV. The CDR3 length is 15 residues. CDR3 nucleotide sequence: TGTGCCAGCAGAACTCCGGGACAGAACACCGGGGAGCTGTTTTTT. Translation: CASRTPGQNTGELFF. Full variable domain (remainder filled in from reference TRBV11-2 and TRBJ2-2): EAGVAQSPRYKIIEKRQSVAFWCNPISGHATLYWYQQILGQGPKLLIQFQNNGVVDDSQLPKDRFSAERLKGVDSTLKIQPAKLEDSAVYLCASRTPGQNTGELFFGEGSRLTVL.

The chain carries TRBV4-1 and TRBJ1-1; D not certain. This CDR3 region has 14 residues. Germline CDR1 is MGHRA and CDR2 is YSYEKL. V was pared by 2 bases and J by 2 bases, with 9 bases between. Here the CDR3 DNA reads TGCGCCAGCAGCCAACAACAGACTAACACTGAAGCTTTCTTT. The encoded protein is CASSQQQTNTEAFF.

The chain carries TRBV19 and TRBJ1-3; D perhaps matches TRBD1 (5 bases). Trimming shortened V by 4 bases and J by 0 bases, and 10 bases separated the two germline ends. CDR3 length equals 15 residues. Germline-derived CDR1 and CDR2 are LNHDA and SQIVND (reference sequence). For the CDR3, the DNA is TGTGCCAGTAGTACTGGGACTCGCTCTGGAAACACCATATATTTT. Translating it yields CASSTGTRSGNTIYF.

V usage is TRBV29-1 and J usage is TRBJ2-7; 13 nucleotides agree with TRBD2. The CDR3 loop spans 14 amino acids. V lost 1 base, J lost 5 bases, and 2 bases stayed unmatched. Germline V gives CDR1 SQVTM, CDR2 ANQGSEA. CDR3 nucleotides: TGCAGCGTTGAAGGCGGACTAGCGGGAGACGAGCAGTACTTC. Its protein is CSVEGGLAGDEQYF.

This clonotype was counted many times. The V gene is TRBV27, the J gene TRBJ1-1; 11 positions agree with TRBD1. This CDR3 has 14 residues. Germline-derived CDR1 and CDR2 are MNHEY and SMNVEV (reference sequence). V lost 7 bases, J lost 0 bases, and 1 base stayed unmatched. The CDR3 DNA follows: TGTGCCAGCAAGGACAGGGGGCTGAACACTGAAGCTTTCTTT. It translates to CASKDRGLNTEAFF.

V and J are TRBV15 and TRBJ2-1; 12 bases agree with TRBD2. This CDR3 has 14 amino acids. Germline values: CDR1 LNHNV, CDR2 YYDKDF (reference sequence). The V segment lost 8 bases and the J segment 10 bases; nucleotides outside the gene matches: 9. As DNA, the CDR3 is TGTGCCACCTCACTAGCGGGAGGACTGGGGGAGCAGTTCTTC. Its protein is CATSLAGGLGEQFF.

The rearrangement uses TRBV14 and TRBJ2-2, with a tentative D call TRBD2 (5 bases). Germline CDR1 is SGHDN and CDR2 is FVKESK. CDR3 length: 17 residues. Between the trimmed V and J ends, which lost 0 bases and 6 bases, there was a span of 17 bases. The CDR3 sequence is CASSQEVGSENSGELFF. The CDR3, as DNA: TGTGCCAGCAGCCAAGAGGTGGGGAGTGAAAACTCCGGGGAGCTGTTTTTT.

This clonotype showed up just a few times. J is TRBJ2-7 and V is TRBV7-2; 10 bases match TRBD2. J lost 0 bases, V lost 5 bases, and 7 bases had no gene match. Germline CDR1 is SGHTA and CDR2 is FQGNSA. The CDR3 has 16 residues. The CDR3 sequence: CASSLLAGFSSYEQYF. CDR3 DNA sequence: TGTGCCAGCAGCCTACTAGCGGGGTTCAGCTCCTACGAGCAGTACTTC.

This chain links TRBV5-1 with TRBJ2-6; weak D call: TRBD2 (5 bases). This CDR3 spans 16 amino acids. Germline CDR1 reads SGHRS; CDR2 reads YFSETQ. The germline V and J ends were trimmed by 0 bases and 0 bases, with 7 bases remaining between them. CDR3 bases: TGCGCCAGCAGCTTGGACGGGGTCTCTGGGGCCAACGTCCTGACTTTC. Its protein product is CASSLDGVSGANVLTF.

This clonotype has a single count. Lacking the conserved final phenylalanine or tryptophan, this CDR3 likely reflects a read error. The chain carries TRBV23-1 and TRBJ1-5; the D gene is possibly TRBD1 (5 bases). TRBV23-1 counts as an open reading frame of uncertain function. The CDR3 extends over 17 amino acids. V gave up 8 bases and J gave up 1 base, with 21 bases separating them. The CDR3 loop is CASPPRAGTKSNQPQHS. The DNA of the CDR3 is TGCGCCAGCCCGCCTAGGGCAGGGACTAAGAGCAATCAGCCCCAGCATTCT.

This clonotype was detected a few times. The gene calls are TRBV7-9 and TRBJ2-4; D may be TRBD2 (5 bases). The CDR3 contains 13 residues. Trimming removed 5 bases from V and 6 bases from J, with 11 bases in between. Germline loops: CDR1 SEHNR, CDR2 FQNEAQ (reference sequence). CDR3 nucleotides: TGTGCCAGCAGCCTAGGCGGAGGAAACATTCAGTACTTC. As protein: CASSLGGGNIQYF.

This clonotype came up many times. The V gene is TRBV7-3, the J gene TRBJ2-5; a possible D gene is TRBD2 (6 bases). Trimming shortened V by 1 base and J by 2 bases, and 17 bases separated the two germline ends. The CDR3 length is 17 residues. In germline, CDR1 is SGHTA, CDR2 FQGTGA. CDR3 sequence reads: CASSLSMGGREQETQYF. CDR3 nucleotide sequence: TGTGCCAGCAGCTTAAGTATGGGGGGACGCGAACAAGAGACCCAGTACTTC.